These 21 T cell receptor beta chains came from one sample sequenced in a study of blood T cell repertoires in COVID-19. Clones were read by immunoSEQ multiplex PCR, and TCRdb kept only the in-frame ones, dropping some. The table records 100,000 to 150,000 clones, 88% of them present only once. Sequencing used peripheral blood. The receptors were sampled from a woman of 80 years or more with acute or convalescent COVID-19.

The gene calls are TRBV4-3 and TRBJ2-7, with D maybe TRBD1 (5 bases). Trimming left V 0 bases short and J 0 bases short, with 12 bases between. The CDR3 runs 16 residues. CDR1 and CDR2 from the germline V gene are LGHNA and YSLEER. CDR3 coding DNA: TGCGCCAGCAGCCAAGATAACCTGGACAACTCCTACGAGCAGTACTTC. This sequence encodes CASSQDNLDNSYEQYF.

The CDR3 protein is CASSFSAGVPKARTDTQYF. The CDR3 coding sequence is TGTGCCAGCAGCTTTAGTGCGGGAGTTCCAAAGGCTCGCACAGATACGCAGTATTTT. The gene calls are TRBV7-9 and TRBJ2-3; 7 bases are a match to TRBD2. CDR3 size: 19 residues. Losses at the gene ends were 3 bases for V and 1 base for J; bases not matched to a gene: 16. Germline lookup yields CDR1 SEHNR and CDR2 FQNEAQ (reference sequence).

The genes are TRBV6-5 and TRBJ1-2; TRBD1 matches 11 bases. This CDR3 spans 13 amino acids. The V segment lost 2 bases and the J segment 13 bases; nucleotides outside the gene matches: 6. The germline V gene has CDR1 MNHEY and CDR2 SVGAGI. The CDR3 region has the DNA TGTGCCAGCAGTTACCCAGGACAGGGGGCTCCCACCTTC. Its translation: CASSYPGQGAPTF.

The CDR3 protein is CASSPGGANYEQYF. The CDR3 region has the DNA TGTGCCAGCAGCCCGGGGGGGGCGAATTACGAGCAGTACTTC. The chain is built from TRBV7-6 and TRBJ2-7; 8 nucleotides line up with TRBD2. From germline, CDR1 is SGHVS and CDR2 FNYEAQ. V shed 5 bases and J 4 bases; nucleotides not matched to a gene: 7. The CDR3 consists of 14 residues.

The CDR3 reads CSVATASGNTIYF. The CDR3, as DNA: TGCAGCGTTGCCACAGCCTCTGGAAACACCATATATTTT. The chain couples TRBV29-1 to TRBJ1-3; D unresolved. Germline loops: CDR1 SQVTM, CDR2 ANQGSEA. V gave up 4 bases and J gave up 0 bases, with 7 bases separating them. There are 13 residues in the CDR3.

The genes are TRBV10-3 and TRBJ2-7; 10 bases map to TRBD1. Germline assignment: CDR1 ENHRY and CDR2 SYGVKD. Trimming cost V 6 bases and J 4 bases; bases outside gene matches: 6. CDR3 length: 14 residues. The CDR3 sequence: CAIRARQGAYEQYF. CDR3 in DNA: TGTGCCATCAGAGCCCGACAGGGGGCTTACGAGCAGTACTTC.

This chain uses TRBV6-1 with TRBJ1-1; weak D call: TRBD1 (5 bases). Trimming cost V 2 bases and J 5 bases, with 12 bases left between them. Germline lookup yields CDR1 MNHNS and CDR2 SASEGT. The CDR3 runs to 14 residues. The CDR3 DNA follows: TGTGCCAGCAGTGAACCTCAGGGTAATACTGAAGCTTTCTTT. This translates into CASSEPQGNTEAFF.

This chain connects TRBV11-2 to TRBJ2-7; 9 nucleotides agree with TRBD2. The CDR3 has 14 residues. Trimming removed 3 bases from V and 2 bases from J; junction bases left unmatched: 2. Germline V CDR1 and CDR2: SGHAT, FQNNGV. CDR3 sequence reads: CASSFIAGAYEQYF. DNA of the CDR3: TGTGCCAGCAGCTTTATAGCGGGGGCCTACGAGCAGTACTTC. Full variable domain (rest looked up from reference TRBV11-2 and TRBJ2-7): EAGVAQSPRYKIIEKRQSVAFWCNPISGHATLYWYQQILGQGPKLLIQFQNNGVVDDSQLPKDRFSAERLKGVDSTLKIQPAKLEDSAVYLCASSFIAGAYEQYFGPGTRLTVT.

The rearrangement joins TRBV28 to TRBJ1-4; possibly TRBD1 for D (5 bases). This CDR3 spans 16 amino acids. The germline V gene encodes CDR1 MDHEN and CDR2 SYDVKM. V lost 8 bases to trimming and J lost 0 bases, with 16 bases between them. DNA of the CDR3: TGTGCCAGCCCCCCGACAGCCAGTGCAACTAATGAAAAACTGTTTTTT. Translating gives CASPPTASATNEKLFF.

The V gene is TRBV28, the J gene TRBJ1-5; 8 bases fit TRBD1. The CDR3 totals 13 residues. Germline loops: CDR1 MDHEN, CDR2 SYDVKM. Trimming removed 7 bases from V and 4 bases from J; junction bases left unmatched: 3. The CDR3 DNA sequence: TGTGCCAGCAACAGGGGGTTGAATCAGCCCCAGCATTTT. Amino acids: CASNRGLNQPQHF.

The V and J genes are TRBV5-3 and TRBJ1-6, with 7 bases matching TRBD1. TRBV5-3 is filed as an ORF, its function uncertain. V dropped 0 bases and J dropped 5; count of bases not matched to a gene: 5. The CDR3 loop spans 16 amino acids. In DNA, the CDR3 is TGTGCCAGAAGCTTGGCACTCGGGACAGATAATTCACCCCTCCACTTT. Its translation is CARSLALGTDNSPLHF.

The chain links TRBV6-5 to TRBJ2-7, with D possibly TRBD1 on 8 matching bases. Germline lookup yields CDR1 MNHEY and CDR2 SVGAGI. V lost 0 bases to trimming and J lost 4 bases, with 16 bases between them. This CDR3 is built from 16 residues. The CDR3 region is CASSYSIPQGGYEQYF. DNA for the CDR3: TGTGCCAGCAGTTACTCGATCCCACAGGGGGGGTACGAGCAGTACTTC.

In its sample, this clone was seen a few times. The rearrangement links TRBV2 to TRBJ2-4; TRBD1 might be the D (5 bases). V dropped 3 bases and J dropped 2 bases, with 8 bases sitting between them. CDR3 length equals 14 residues. Germline CDR1 reads SNHLY; CDR2 reads FYNNEI. CDR3 DNA: TGTGCCAGCAGTGACAGGGTCACCAAAAACATTCAGTACTTC. This sequence encodes CASSDRVTKNIQYF. Based on the CDR3 plus reference TRBV2 and TRBJ2-4, the full variable domain is EPEVTQTPSHQVTQMGQEVILRCVPISNHLYFYWYRQILGQKVEFLVSFYNNEISEKSEIFDDQFSVERPDGSNFTLKIRSTKLEDSAMYFCASSDRVTKNIQYFGAGTRLSVL.

This clone was observed a single time. V gene TRBV27 combines with J gene TRBJ2-3; TRBD2 matches 12 bases. With 2 bases clipped from V and 1 base from J, the junction kept 4 bases outside the gene matches. Germline V gene data show CDR1 as MNHEY and CDR2 as SMNVEV (reference sequence). CDR3 size: 17 residues. CDR3 coding DNA: TGTGCCAGCAGTTTACTAGCGGGAGGGCCCGGCACAGATACGCAGTATTTT. Amino acids: CASSLLAGGPGTDTQYF.

The chain uses TRBV5-1 and TRBJ1-1; a possible D gene is TRBD1 (6 bases). Germline V lookup: CDR1 SGHRS, CDR2 YFSETQ. This CDR3 contains 15 residues. The germline V and J ends were trimmed by 4 bases and 1 base, with 14 bases remaining between them. CDR3 loop: CASSDPGTPNTEAFF. In DNA, the CDR3 is TGCGCCAGCAGCGATCCCGGGACACCGAACACTGAAGCTTTCTTT.

This chain connects TRBV4-3 to TRBJ1-4; 9 nucleotides line up with TRBD1. With 4 bases clipped from V and 5 bases from J, the junction kept 11 bases outside the gene matches. The germline V gene encodes CDR1 LGHNA and CDR2 YSLEER. The CDR3 has 17 amino acids. The CDR3 sequence is CASSPGDRVSKNEKLFF. The CDR3 coding sequence is TGCGCCAGCAGCCCAGGGGACAGGGTGAGCAAGAATGAAAAACTGTTTTTT.

This clone has only one observation. The V gene is TRBV7-9, the J gene TRBJ1-2; a possible D gene is TRBD1 (5 bases). Germline V gives CDR1 SEHNR, CDR2 FQNEAQ (reference sequence). V lost 5 bases and J lost 7, with 17 bases in between. The CDR3 length is 14 residues. DNA of the CDR3: TGTGCCAGCAGCCCCCCCCCGACGGGGGTTGGCTACACCTTC. Amino acid sequence: CASSPPPTGVGYTF.

The chain links TRBV21-1 to TRBJ1-5; the DNA was not used to check the table's D call, TRBD1. TRBV21-1 is recorded as a pseudogene. This CDR3 is 13 amino acids long. DNA for the CDR3: TGTGCCAGCAGAAGGGGTACGGATCAGCCCCAGCATTTT. This codes for CASRRGTDQPQHF.

The V and J genes are TRBV5-1 and TRBJ2-3; 7 bases map to TRBD2. The length of the CDR3 is 15 residues. Germline V lookup: CDR1 SGHRS, CDR2 YFSETQ. Losses at the gene ends were 5 bases for V and 1 base for J; bases not matched to a gene: 7. The CDR3 region is CASRYQRGGTDTQYF. The CDR3 nucleotides read TGCGCCAGCAGGTACCAGCGGGGAGGCACAGATACGCAGTATTTT.

This clone was recorded once. V and J are TRBV12-5 and TRBJ2-1; a possible D gene is TRBD1 (6 bases). Germline CDR1 is LGHNT and CDR2 is FRNRAP. There are 9 residues in the CDR3. Here the CDR3 reads CTGINEQFF. The CDR3 coding sequence is TGTACAGGGATCAATGAGCAGTTCTTC.

This clone was detected only once. CDR3 nucleotide sequence: TGTGCCAGCAGCTTCGTTCAGGGGGGTACCTACGAGCAGTACTTC. This codes for CASSFVQGGTYEQYF. V gene TRBV7-2 combines with J gene TRBJ2-7; D is perhaps TRBD1 (7 bases). The CDR3 is 15 amino acids. Germline assignment: CDR1 SGHTA and CDR2 FQGNSA. Between the trimmed V and J ends, which lost 3 bases and 2 bases, there was a span of 14 bases.